This T cell receptor beta chain is drawn from a study of control samples from healthy donors and cancer patients. This clone has a single count. V shed 0 bases and J shed 2 bases, with 11 bases lying between them. CDR3 length: 16 amino acids. Germline values: CDR1 KGHDR, CDR2 SFDVKD. Profiled with immunoSEQ multiplex PCR; TCRdb holds only in-frame clones, not every one. This sample carries 150,000 or so clones, around 94% of them seen once, and the ten largest clones take less than 15%. The receptor was isolated from a man aged 40-55 years in good health. J is TRBJ2-3 and V is TRBV24-1; D is undetermined. Source material: blood. Here the CDR3 DNA reads TGTGCCACCAGTGATTTGGACGGTTCCTACACAGATACGCAGTATTTT. Translated, it gives CATSDLDGSYTDTQYF.